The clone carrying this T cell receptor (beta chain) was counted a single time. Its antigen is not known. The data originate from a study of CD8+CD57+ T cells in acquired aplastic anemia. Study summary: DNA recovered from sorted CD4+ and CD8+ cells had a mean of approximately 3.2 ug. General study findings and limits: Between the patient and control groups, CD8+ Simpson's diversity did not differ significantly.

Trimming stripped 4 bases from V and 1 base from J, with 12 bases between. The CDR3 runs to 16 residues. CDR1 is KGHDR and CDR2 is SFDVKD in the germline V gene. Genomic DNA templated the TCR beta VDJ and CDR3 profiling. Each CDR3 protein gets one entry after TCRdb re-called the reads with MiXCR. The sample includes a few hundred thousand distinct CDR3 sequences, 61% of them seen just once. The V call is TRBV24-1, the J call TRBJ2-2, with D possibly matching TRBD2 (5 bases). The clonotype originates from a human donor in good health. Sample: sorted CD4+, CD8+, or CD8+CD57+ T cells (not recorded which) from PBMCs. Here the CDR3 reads CATSDTGMGNTGELFF. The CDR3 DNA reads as TGTGCCACCAGTGACACCGGGATGGGGAACACCGGGGAGCTGTTTTTT.